The 5 T cell receptor beta chains presented below share a single source sample, sequenced in a study of shared clonotypes between healthy human individuals. TCRdb's copy holds only in-frame clones and misses some; the assay was immunoSEQ multiplex PCR. The sample lists about 1.1 million clones, 60% to 80% occurring once. Sequencing was carried out using memory CD4+ T cells from PBMCs. Subset described: CD45RA-negative fraction. Source of these receptors: a man between 18 and 29 years old in good health. Some clones in this sample may be carry-over from other donors' samples.

This clone was counted between two and nine times. The V gene is TRBV30, the J gene TRBJ1-1; perhaps TRBD1 as D (5 bases). V shed 2 bases and J shed 4 bases, with 11 bases lying between them. Germline V gene sequence: CDR1 GTSNPN, CDR2 SVGIG (reference sequence). The CDR3 covers 13 residues. The CDR3 sequence: CAWSPSRGTEAFF. For the CDR3, the DNA is TGTGCCTGGAGTCCCTCTAGGGGCACTGAAGCTTTCTTT.

The chain couples TRBV5-1 to TRBJ2-7; D ambiguous. Trimming cost V 0 bases and J 3 bases, with 16 bases left between them. The CDR3 totals 16 residues. Germline CDR1 is SGHRS and CDR2 is YFSETQ. CDR3 loop: CASSLATSQVFYEQYF. In nucleotides, the CDR3 is TGCGCCAGCAGCTTGGCTACCAGCCAGGTCTTCTACGAGCAGTACTTC.

This clone was recorded once. The V and J genes are TRBV4-2 and TRBJ1-3, with D possibly matching TRBD1 (6 bases). V gave up 1 base and J gave up 1 base, with 11 bases separating them. In germline, CDR1 is LGHNA, CDR2 YNFKEQ. The CDR3 loop spans 16 amino acids. Written as DNA, the CDR3 is TGTGCCAGCAGCCAAGGGAGGCAGGGGTCTGGAAACACCATATATTTT. It yields the protein CASSQGRQGSGNTIYF.

The chain couples TRBV30 to TRBJ2-2; D is undetermined. The CDR3 is 15 residues long. Deletions cut 0 bases from V and 6 bases from J, with 14 bases between. Per germline, CDR1 GTSNPN and CDR2 SVGIG (reference sequence). Written as DNA, the CDR3 is TGTGCCTGGAGTGTCCCCAAAATGTTTCCCGGGGAGCTGTTTTTT. This encodes CAWSVPKMFPGELFF.

The gene calls are TRBV4-1 and TRBJ2-7, with 8 nucleotides matching TRBD1. The V segment lost 4 bases and the J segment 2 bases; nucleotides outside the gene matches: 7. The CDR3 consists of 15 residues. CDR1 is MGHRA and CDR2 is YSYEKL in the germline V gene. CDR3 DNA: TGCGCCAGCAGCCTCCGGGACAGGCAAACCTACGAGCAGTACTTC. Amino acids: CASSLRDRQTYEQYF.